The T cell receptor beta chain under discussion was sequenced for a study of blood T cell repertoires in COVID-19. This clone was recorded once. CDR3 length equals 13 residues. The ends lost 7 bases at V and 5 bases at J; junction bases unmatched: 8. Germline V CDR1 and CDR2: SQVTM, ANQGSEA. Authors' processing steps: The authors estimated nucleated cell counts from reference gene primer amplification. The assay was immunoSEQ multiplex PCR, and TCRdb's table has in-frame clones only and misses some. The V and J calls and the clone size are those of that table, but D and trimming were determined from the DNA. The sample carries 100,000 to 150,000 clones, 85% recorded once.

The sequencing input was peripheral blood. The clonotype was recovered from a man at least 80 years old with active or convalescent COVID-19. This chain links TRBV29-1 with TRBJ2-5, with 9 bases identical to TRBD2. The CDR3 reads CSGSAGGPETQYF. CDR3 coding DNA: TGCAGCGGGTCAGCGGGAGGCCCTGAGACCCAGTACTTC. The variable domain in full, completed from reference TRBV29-1 and TRBJ2-5, reads SAVISQKPSRDICQRGTSLTIQCQVDSQVTMMFWYRQQPGQSLTLIATANQGSEATYESGFVIDKFPISRPNLTFSTLTVSNMSPEDSSIYLCSGSAGGPETQYFGPGTRLLVL.